This T cell receptor beta chain was sequenced during a study of T cell repertoires in cytomegalovirus infection. Study context: A matching HLA type, together with CMV infection, was signaled by public TCR beta signatures.

Germline lookup yields CDR1 SEHNR and CDR2 FQNEAQ (reference sequence). This CDR3 is built from 17 residues. The V and J ends lost 5 bases and 6 bases respectively, with 23 bases between them. Overall study findings and caveats: What dominated the ex vivo response were HLA-C-restricted CMV-specific TCR beta clonotypes. Adding up the frequency of public TCR beta families identified people who carried CMV plus the relevant HLA.

This clonotype was detected ten times or more. Its antigen is currently unknown. MiXCR was run by TCRdb on the reads, yielding one entry per CDR3 protein. The table records about 100,000 distinct CDR3 sequences, 16% of them present only once. The sample comprised PBMCs. The chain carries TRBV7-9 and TRBJ2-1; tentative D call: TRBD1 (6 bases). The TCR originated in a human donor in good health (CMV status not recorded). Some clones in this sample may be carry-over from other donors' samples. CDR3 DNA: TGTGCCAGCAGCAGACCCGGCTTAGGGGGTGTCGGCAATGAGCAGTTCTTC. It specifies CASSRPGLGGVGNEQFF.